This entry is about one T cell receptor (beta chain). Its antigen specificity is not known. No base-level quality is on record; no much larger clone is a single base apart. These data come from a study of blood T cell repertoires in COVID-19 (dated by TCRdb to about 2020). About the study as a whole: Samples from collaborators originated in the United States, Italy and Spain and spanned both the acute and convalescent phases of COVID-19. The prospective study material was composed of cDNA or gDNA derived from T cells, B-cell-depleted T cells, or PBMCs. Deeply sampled blood TCRbeta repertoires from subjects exposed to, actively infected with, or recovered from COVID-19 were included in the dataset. The repertoires were released in a freely available public database intended as a resource for research on the immune response to SARS-CoV-2. Samples were obtained from the ongoing ImmuneRACE study (first 160 participants) and from about 1,300 subjects provided by 6 global collaborators. Nearly every sample came with metadata listing a de-identified subject ID, COVID-19 status, age in years and sex. Where HLA class I and class II types were available, the types were taken from metadata supplied by the sample provider, not from assay-based typing. What the research found in general, with its limitations: The quantity of clinical and demographic metadata differed by source and by participant and was supplied without curation.

Looking up the germline V gene (reference sequence) yields CDR1 LGHDT and CDR2 YNNKEL. The CDR3 contains 12 residues, cysteine and phenylalanine counted. Of all the DNA, just the CDR3 is kept, 36 bases in frame from base 1. V and J are truncated by 4 bases and 4 bases respectively, leaving an intervening sequence of 8 bases. Collaborating institutions collected whole blood in K2EDTA tubes following their own protocols. For TCRbeta analysis, collaborator samples were shipped as frozen whole blood, as isolated PBMCs, or as DNA extracted from either sample type. The immunoSEQ Assay, a bias-controlled multiplex PCR, was used to amplify TCRbeta CDR3 regions from genomic DNA. Regarding the original processing steps: The number of nucleated cells in each sample was estimated from the amplification of reference gene primers within the assay. To quantify the absolute abundance of each unique TCRbeta CDR3 rearrangement, sequence reads were collapsed and filtered. Productive Simpson clonality was computed per sample as the square root of Simpson's diversity index over productive rearrangements. TCRdb obtained this table from immuneACCESS and retained in-frame rearrangements with V and J assigned. These tables miss some clones; where compared with another copy, unresolved V genes account for less than half of the shortfall, and the remainder is unexplained. For V, J and clone size, that table is used; D and trimming come from the DNA. In this sample the table shows 65,000 to 70,000 clones, about 86% of which occur a single time. The ten biggest clones cover 4.1% of the sample.

The chain is encoded by TRBV3-1 (or the pseudogene TRBV3-2) joined to TRBJ2-7; a tentative D match to TRBD2 spans 6 bases. The receptor comes from a middle-aged man with acute or convalescent COVID-19. Material for sequencing was peripheral blood. The DNA is TGTGCCAGCAGCCCCGGGACTTACGAGCAGTACTTC. The encoded protein is CASSPGTYEQYF.